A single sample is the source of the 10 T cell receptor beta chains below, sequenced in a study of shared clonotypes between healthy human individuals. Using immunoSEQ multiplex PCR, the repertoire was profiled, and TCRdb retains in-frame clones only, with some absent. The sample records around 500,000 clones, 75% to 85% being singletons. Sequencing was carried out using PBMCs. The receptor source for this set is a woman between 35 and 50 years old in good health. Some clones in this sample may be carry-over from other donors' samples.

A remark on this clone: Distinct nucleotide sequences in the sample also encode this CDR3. As DNA, the CDR3 is TGTGCCAGCAGCTTGGGGGGAAACACAGATACGCAGTATTTT. This translates into CASSLGGNTDTQYF. The chain recombines TRBV7-9 with TRBJ2-3; D is possibly TRBD2 (6 bases). The V gene's germline CDR1 is SEHNR and CDR2 FQNEAQ (reference sequence). Trimming left V 3 bases short and J 2 bases short, with 9 bases between. CDR3 length: 14 residues.

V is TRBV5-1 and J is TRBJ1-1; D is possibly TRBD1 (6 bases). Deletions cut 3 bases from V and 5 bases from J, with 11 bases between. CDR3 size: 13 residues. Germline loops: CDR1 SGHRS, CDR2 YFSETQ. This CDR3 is CASSWDTRTEAFF. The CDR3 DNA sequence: TGCGCCAGCAGCTGGGACACTAGGACTGAAGCTTTCTTT. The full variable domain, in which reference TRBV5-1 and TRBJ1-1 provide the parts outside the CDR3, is KAGVTQTPRYLIKTRGQQVTLSCSPISGHRSVSWYQQTPGQGLQFLFEYFSETQRNKGNFPGRFSGRQFSNSRSEMNVSTLELGDSALYLCASSWDTRTEAFFGQGTRLTVV.

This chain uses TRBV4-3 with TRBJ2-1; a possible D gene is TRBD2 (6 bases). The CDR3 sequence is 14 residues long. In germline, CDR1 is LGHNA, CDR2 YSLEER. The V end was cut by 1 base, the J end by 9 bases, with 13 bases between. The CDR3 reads CASSQASGSGEQFF. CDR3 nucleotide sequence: TGCGCCAGCAGCCAAGCATCCGGGAGTGGTGAGCAGTTCTTC.

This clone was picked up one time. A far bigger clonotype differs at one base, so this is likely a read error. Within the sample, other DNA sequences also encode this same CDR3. CDR3 DNA: TGTGCCAGCAGCTTAGGAGGACAGGGACAGACCCAGTACTTC. This encodes CASSLGGQGQTQYF. V usage is TRBV7-7 and J usage is TRBJ2-5; 8 bases align to TRBD1. The V gene end was trimmed by 1 base and the J gene end by 6 bases; junction bases not matched to a gene: 4. Per the germline V gene, CDR1 is SSHAT and CDR2 is FNYEAQ (reference sequence). This CDR3 is built from 14 residues.

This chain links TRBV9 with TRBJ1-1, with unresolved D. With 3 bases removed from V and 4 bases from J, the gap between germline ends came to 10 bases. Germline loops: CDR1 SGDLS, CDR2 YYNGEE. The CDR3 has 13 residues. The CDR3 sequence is CASSGGVGTEAFF. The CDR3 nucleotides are TGTGCCAGCAGCGGCGGGGTGGGCACTGAAGCTTTCTTT.

CDR3 DNA: TGTGCCAGCAGACGATTAGTGACAGGATATTCACCCCTCCACTTT. Translating gives CASRRLVTGYSPLHF. The rearrangement uses TRBV28 and TRBJ1-6; possibly TRBD1 for D (6 bases). This CDR3 comprises 15 residues. Germline-derived CDR1 and CDR2 are MDHEN and SYDVKM. V lost 6 bases, J lost 8 bases, and 17 bases lay in between. Drawing the rest from reference TRBV28 and TRBJ1-6, the complete variable domain is DVKVTQSSRYLVKRTGEKVFLECVQDMDHENMFWYRQDPGLGLRLIYFSYDVKMKEKGDIPEGYSVSREKKERFSLILESASTNQTSMYLCASRRLVTGYSPLHFGNGTRLTVT.

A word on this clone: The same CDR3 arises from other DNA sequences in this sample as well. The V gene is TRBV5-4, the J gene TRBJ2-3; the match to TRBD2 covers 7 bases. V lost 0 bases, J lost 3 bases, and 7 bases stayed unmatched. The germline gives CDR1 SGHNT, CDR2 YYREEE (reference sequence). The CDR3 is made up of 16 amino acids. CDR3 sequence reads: CASSLGGGSRTDTQYF. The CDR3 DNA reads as TGTGCCAGCAGCTTGGGGGGCGGGAGTAGAACAGATACGCAGTATTTT.

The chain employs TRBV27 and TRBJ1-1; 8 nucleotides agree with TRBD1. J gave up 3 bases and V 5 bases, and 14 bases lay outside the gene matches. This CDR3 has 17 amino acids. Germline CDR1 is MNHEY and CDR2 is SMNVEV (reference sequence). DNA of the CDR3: TGTGCCAGCAGTCCGGACAGGGTATCTCTGCGGTACACTGAAGCTTTCTTT. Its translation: CASSPDRVSLRYTEAFF.

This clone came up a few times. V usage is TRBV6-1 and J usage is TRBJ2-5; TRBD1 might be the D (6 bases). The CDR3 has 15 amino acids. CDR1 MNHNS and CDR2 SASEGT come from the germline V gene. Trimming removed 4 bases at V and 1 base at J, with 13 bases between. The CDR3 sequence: CASSGQGLAQETQYF. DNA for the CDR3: TGTGCCAGCAGTGGGCAGGGGTTGGCCCAAGAGACCCAGTACTTC.

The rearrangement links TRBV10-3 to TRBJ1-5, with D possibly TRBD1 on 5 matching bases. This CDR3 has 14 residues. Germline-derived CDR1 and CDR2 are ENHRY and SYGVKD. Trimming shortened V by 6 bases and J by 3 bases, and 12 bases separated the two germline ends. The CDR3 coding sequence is TGTGCCATCAGCGAAGACAGCCTCAATCAGCCCCAGCATTTT. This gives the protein CAISEDSLNQPQHF.